This TCR beta chain was observed in a study of identifying expanded T cells in peripheral blood. Whole-study findings and limits: Differentially abundant clones: roughly 1.3 between replicates, approximately 15 at around 14 days, roughly 18 at four. Clone count variance between roughly 2-week samples rose with total template count.

The CDR3 sequence is 15 residues long. V gave up 3 bases and J gave up 1 base; unmatched junction bases: 5. The germline V gene has CDR1 SGHRS and CDR2 YFSETQ. Sequencing was performed with immunoSEQ multiplex PCR; in TCRdb, only in-frame clones are kept and a portion is missing. Of over 85,000 clones in the sample, about 85% were seen once. A word on this clone: Its cognate antigen is unknown.

During the collection period, no donor immune events like infections were recorded. The rearrangement joins TRBV5-1 to TRBJ2-5; 8 nucleotides match TRBD1. The sequence came from a person between 18 and 75 years old in good health. The sample comprised blood. The CDR3 DNA reads TGCGCCAGCAGCTCAGGACAGGGCCCCCAAGAGACCCAGTACTTC. Translation gives CASSSGQGPQETQYF.